A selection of T cell receptor beta chains follows, all from one sample in a study of blood T cell repertoires in COVID-19. Some clones are missing from TCRdb's copy, which holds only in-frame ones; the method was immunoSEQ multiplex PCR. The sample has 200,000 to 300,000 clones; around 81% are singletons. The sequenced sample consisted of peripheral blood. The receptor source for this set is a woman aged 55-69 years with active or convalescent COVID-19. Each CDR3 is given with its conserved first and last residue. The order of the fields is V gene, J gene, D gene, clone size, CDR3 protein, CDR3 DNA. A D gene is named only where the DNA matches it firmly. Only some rows state a clone size, as once, few, many or a class for expanded clones.

v_call: TRBV3-1/TRBV3-2
j_call: TRBJ2-1
d_call: NA
clone_size: NA
cdr3_aa: CASSHPGPAGQFF
cdr3_nt: TGTGCCAGCAGCCACCCCGGGCCAGCGGGGCAGTTCTTC

v_call: TRBV4-1
j_call: TRBJ1-2
d_call: NA
clone_size: NA
cdr3_aa: CASSQERGGGYGYTF
cdr3_nt: TGCGCCAGCAGCCAAGAGCGGGGTGGGGGCTATGGCTACACCTTC

v_call: TRBV9
j_call: TRBJ1-1
d_call: NA
clone_size: NA
cdr3_aa: CASSPGGVDEAFF
cdr3_nt: TGTGCCAGCAGCCCTGGGGGCGTAGATGAAGCTTTCTTT

v_call: TRBV5-1
j_call: TRBJ2-1
d_call: TRBD2
clone_size: NA
cdr3_aa: CASNLGGNYNEQFF
cdr3_nt: TGCGCCAGCAATTTGGGGGGGAACTACAATGAGCAGTTCTTC

v_call: TRBV13
j_call: TRBJ2-7
d_call: NA
clone_size: NA
cdr3_aa: CASSLGGGVYEQYF
cdr3_nt: TGTGCCAGCAGCTTAGGGGGTGGAGTCTACGAGCAGTACTTC

v_call: TRBV18
j_call: TRBJ1-1
d_call: TRBD1
clone_size: NA
cdr3_aa: CASSPTGGAAEAFF
cdr3_nt: TGTGCCAGCTCACCTACAGGGGGCGCGGCTGAAGCTTTCTTT

v_call: TRBV9
j_call: TRBJ1-3
d_call: TRBD1
clone_size: NA
cdr3_aa: CASSRQGMNTIYF
cdr3_nt: TGTGCCAGCAGCCGACAGGGGATGAACACCATATATTTT

v_call: TRBV5-1
j_call: TRBJ2-1
d_call: TRBD2
clone_size: NA
cdr3_aa: CASSLVAGVSGEQFF
cdr3_nt: TGCGCCAGCAGCTTGGTAGCGGGAGTATCGGGTGAGCAGTTCTTC

v_call: TRBV12-3/TRBV12-4
j_call: TRBJ2-7
d_call: NA
clone_size: NA
cdr3_aa: CASKQGYEQYF
cdr3_nt: TGTGCCAGCAAGCAGGGGTACGAGCAGTACTTC

v_call: TRBV15
j_call: TRBJ1-2
d_call: NA
clone_size: NA
cdr3_aa: CATTLDYANYGYTF
cdr3_nt: TGTGCCACCACCCTTGACTACGCTAACTATGGCTACACCTTC

v_call: TRBV27
j_call: TRBJ2-1
d_call: NA
clone_size: NA
cdr3_aa: CASRGSSYNEQFF
cdr3_nt: TGTGCCAGCAGAGGGAGCTCCTACAATGAGCAGTTCTTC

v_call: TRBV3-1/TRBV3-2
j_call: TRBJ1-1
d_call: NA
clone_size: once
cdr3_aa: CASSLGRSNTEAFF
cdr3_nt: TGTGCCAGCAGCCTGGGGCGGTCGAACACTGAAGCTTTCTTT

v_call: TRBV6-1
j_call: TRBJ1-2
d_call: TRBD1
clone_size: NA
cdr3_aa: CASSEEGQSYTF
cdr3_nt: TGTGCCAGCAGTGAAGAGGGACAGTCCTACACCTTC

v_call: TRBV21-1
j_call: TRBJ2-3
d_call: NA
clone_size: NA
cdr3_aa: CASSDGQGALGETDTQYF
cdr3_nt: TGTGCCAGCAGCGATGGACAGGGGGCTCTAGGCGAGACAGATACGCAGTATTTT

v_call: TRBV7-8
j_call: TRBJ2-5
d_call: NA
clone_size: once
cdr3_aa: CASSLREGREETQYF
cdr3_nt: TGTGCCAGCAGCTTACGAGAGGGTAGGGAAGAGACCCAGTACTTC

v_call: TRBV10-3
j_call: TRBJ1-5
d_call: NA
clone_size: NA
cdr3_aa: CAISGANWGDQPQHF
cdr3_nt: TGTGCCATCAGTGGGGCCAATTGGGGGGATCAGCCCCAGCATTTT

v_call: TRBV18
j_call: TRBJ1-1
d_call: NA
clone_size: NA
cdr3_aa: CASSPYLGGGLNTEAFF
cdr3_nt: TGTGCCAGCTCACCGTACCTCGGGGGAGGGTTGAACACTGAAGCTTTCTTT

v_call: TRBV6-6
j_call: TRBJ2-2
d_call: TRBD2
clone_size: NA
cdr3_aa: CASSSRGGITTGELFF
cdr3_nt: TGTGCCAGCAGTTCCCGGGGGGGGATTACTACCGGGGAGCTGTTTTTT

v_call: TRBV27
j_call: TRBJ1-6
d_call: NA
clone_size: NA
cdr3_aa: CASGRKGYNSPLHF
cdr3_nt: TGTGCCAGCGGCAGAAAGGGGTATAATTCACCCCTCCACTTT

v_call: TRBV5-1
j_call: TRBJ2-1
d_call: NA
clone_size: NA
cdr3_aa: CASSFSTGTQNEQFF
cdr3_nt: TGCGCCAGCAGCTTCAGCACCGGGACACAGAATGAGCAGTTCTTC

v_call: TRBV6-5
j_call: TRBJ1-1
d_call: TRBD1
clone_size: NA
cdr3_aa: CASRTTGRDTEAFF
cdr3_nt: TGTGCCAGCAGGACGACAGGGCGGGACACTGAAGCTTTCTTT

v_call: TRBV2
j_call: TRBJ1-3
d_call: NA
clone_size: NA
cdr3_aa: CAGGGRSSGNTIYF
cdr3_nt: TGTGCCGGGGGGGGCCGCAGCTCTGGAAACACCATATATTTT

v_call: TRBV11-2
j_call: TRBJ2-1
d_call: TRBD2
clone_size: NA
cdr3_aa: CASSLAGGRDEQFF
cdr3_nt: TGTGCCAGCAGCTTAGCGGGGGGGAGGGATGAGCAGTTCTTC

v_call: TRBV19
j_call: TRBJ1-4
d_call: NA
clone_size: NA
cdr3_aa: CASSNPEKLFF
cdr3_nt: TGTGCCAGTAGTAATCCGGAAAAACTGTTTTTT

v_call: TRBV7-3
j_call: TRBJ2-7
d_call: TRBD2
clone_size: NA
cdr3_aa: CASTPLQAGGPLDLYF
cdr3_nt: TGTGCCAGCACCCCACTACAGGCGGGAGGGCCTCTAGACCTGTACTTC

v_call: TRBV11-2
j_call: TRBJ1-1
d_call: NA
clone_size: once
cdr3_aa: CASSLAWGRGTEAFF
cdr3_nt: TGTGCCAGCAGCTTAGCATGGGGAAGGGGGACTGAAGCTTTCTTT

v_call: TRBV5-6
j_call: TRBJ2-3
d_call: TRBD1
clone_size: NA
cdr3_aa: CASSDARGPDTQYF
cdr3_nt: TGTGCCAGCAGCGACGCCAGGGGGCCAGATACGCAGTATTTT

v_call: TRBV7-9
j_call: TRBJ2-7
d_call: TRBD2
clone_size: once
cdr3_aa: CASAGTSPYEQYF
cdr3_nt: TGTGCCAGCGCCGGGACTAGCCCCTACGAGCAGTACTTC

v_call: TRBV3-1/TRBV3-2
j_call: TRBJ1-1
d_call: NA
clone_size: NA
cdr3_aa: CASSPEGAAMNTEAFF
cdr3_nt: TGTGCCAGCAGCCCCGAAGGGGCAGCAATGAACACTGAAGCTTTCTTT

v_call: TRBV5-1
j_call: TRBJ2-1
d_call: TRBD1
clone_size: NA
cdr3_aa: CASSLVAGGAPADNEQFF
cdr3_nt: TGCGCCAGCAGCTTAGTGGCAGGGGGCGCCCCCGCGGACAATGAGCAGTTCTTC

v_call: TRBV11-2
j_call: TRBJ2-4
d_call: TRBD1
clone_size: NA
cdr3_aa: CASSFSRDRGRQSIQYF
cdr3_nt: TGTGCCAGCAGCTTTAGCCGGGACAGGGGCCGTCAGAGCATTCAGTACTTC

v_call: TRBV7-2
j_call: TRBJ2-3
d_call: TRBD1
clone_size: NA
cdr3_aa: CASSITGGAGTDTQYF
cdr3_nt: TGTGCCAGCAGCATAACAGGGGGCGCCGGCACAGATACGCAGTATTTT

v_call: TRBV20-1
j_call: TRBJ2-5
d_call: NA
clone_size: NA
cdr3_aa: CSAKTWETQYF
cdr3_nt: TGCAGTGCAAAGACATGGGAGACCCAGTACTTC

v_call: TRBV7-9
j_call: TRBJ2-5
d_call: NA
clone_size: NA
cdr3_aa: CASSAGTAYQETQYF
cdr3_nt: TGTGCCAGCAGCGCCGGGACTGCATACCAAGAGACCCAGTACTTC

v_call: TRBV7-6
j_call: TRBJ1-1
d_call: NA
clone_size: NA
cdr3_aa: CASSREPTNTEAFF
cdr3_nt: TGTGCCAGCAGCCGCGAGCCCACGAACACTGAAGCTTTCTTT

v_call: TRBV7-3
j_call: TRBJ2-5
d_call: NA
clone_size: NA
cdr3_aa: CASSSWAGVRETQYF
cdr3_nt: TGTGCCAGCAGCTCCTGGGCCGGGGTCCGGGAGACCCAGTACTTC

v_call: TRBV24-1
j_call: TRBJ2-7
d_call: TRBD1
clone_size: NA
cdr3_aa: CATSDPGTGQYEQYF
cdr3_nt: TGTGCCACCAGTGACCCCGGGACAGGGCAATACGAGCAGTACTTC

v_call: TRBV21-1
j_call: TRBJ2-7
d_call: NA
clone_size: NA
cdr3_aa: CASTSEGIRYEQYF
cdr3_nt: TGTGCCAGCACCAGCGAGGGCATCCGCTACGAGCAGTACTTC

v_call: TRBV13
j_call: TRBJ1-1
d_call: NA
clone_size: NA
cdr3_aa: CASSPRGMNTEAFF
cdr3_nt: TGTGCCAGCAGCCCCAGGGGCATGAACACTGAAGCTTTCTTT

v_call: TRBV4-2
j_call: TRBJ2-1
d_call: TRBD2
clone_size: NA
cdr3_aa: CASSQDHTSGYNEQFF
cdr3_nt: TGTGCCAGCAGCCAAGATCACACTAGCGGATACAATGAGCAGTTCTTC

v_call: TRBV15
j_call: TRBJ1-5
d_call: TRBD1
clone_size: NA
cdr3_aa: CATSRDQGDQPQHF
cdr3_nt: TGTGCCACCAGCAGAGATCAGGGGGATCAGCCCCAGCATTTT

v_call: TRBV3-1/TRBV3-2
j_call: TRBJ1-2
d_call: TRBD1
clone_size: NA
cdr3_aa: CASSRPTGGVYGYTF
cdr3_nt: TGTGCCAGCAGCCGACCTACAGGGGGCGTCTATGGCTACACCTTC

v_call: TRBV11-2
j_call: TRBJ2-7
d_call: TRBD1
clone_size: NA
cdr3_aa: CASTGQGGYEQYF
cdr3_nt: TGTGCCAGCACGGGACAGGGGGGCTACGAGCAGTACTTC

v_call: TRBV18
j_call: TRBJ2-1
d_call: TRBD1
clone_size: NA
cdr3_aa: CASSRDRGYNEQFF
cdr3_nt: TGTGCCAGCTCACGGGACAGGGGATACAATGAGCAGTTCTTC